The 2 T cell receptor beta chains given below trace back to one sample, sequenced in a study of blood T cell repertoires in COVID-19. Repertoires were generated with immunoSEQ multiplex PCR, while TCRdb's copy carries only in-frame clones and drops some. Among about 110,000 clones, 60% to 85% were seen once, and the ten largest hold 6.2%. Sequencing used peripheral blood. These TCRs come from a man of 80 years or more with COVID-19, enrolled during active disease.

The chain recombines TRBV11-3 with TRBJ2-2; 12 bases fit TRBD1. The CDR3 is 16 residues long. Looked up from germline, CDR1 is SGHNT and CDR2 is YENEEA. J lost 5 bases, V lost 5 bases, and 6 bases had no gene match. The CDR3 is CASSEGQGARTGELFF. The CDR3 nucleotides are TGTGCCAGCAGCGAGGGACAGGGGGCGCGTACCGGGGAGCTGTTTTTT. The full variable domain, in which reference TRBV11-3 and TRBJ2-2 provide the parts outside the CDR3, is EAGVVQSPRYKIIEKKQPVAFWCNPISGHNTLYWYLQNLGQGPELLIRYENEEAVDDSQLPKDRFSAERLKGVDSTLKIQPAELGDSAVYLCASSEGQGARTGELFFGEGSRLTVL.

This chain connects TRBV9 to TRBJ2-7, with 7 bases aligning to TRBD2. The junction had 8 bases not matched to a gene; V was cut back by 4 bases and J by 1 base. CDR3 length equals 15 residues. CDR1 and CDR2 (germline): SGDLS, YYNGEE. The CDR3 here is CASSIGLVRSYEQYF. The DNA for the CDR3 is TGTGCCAGCAGCATCGGACTAGTGAGATCCTACGAGCAGTACTTC.